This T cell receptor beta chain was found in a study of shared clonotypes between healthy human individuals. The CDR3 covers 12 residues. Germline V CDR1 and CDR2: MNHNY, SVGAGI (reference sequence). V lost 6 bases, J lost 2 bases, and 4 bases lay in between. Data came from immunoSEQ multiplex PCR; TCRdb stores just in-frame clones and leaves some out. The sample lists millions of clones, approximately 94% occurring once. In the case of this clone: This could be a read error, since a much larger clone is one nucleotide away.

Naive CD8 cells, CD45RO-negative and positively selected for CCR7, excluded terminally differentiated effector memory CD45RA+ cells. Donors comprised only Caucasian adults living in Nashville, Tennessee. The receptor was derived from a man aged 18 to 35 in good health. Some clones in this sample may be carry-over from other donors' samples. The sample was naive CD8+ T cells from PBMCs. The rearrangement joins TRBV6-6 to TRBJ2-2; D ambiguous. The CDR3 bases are TGTGCCAGCAGCATTAACACCGGGGAGCTGTTTTTT. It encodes CASSINTGELFF.